This is a list of T cell receptor beta chains from one sample in a study of T cell responses to AZD1222 COVID-19 vaccine. Using immunoSEQ multiplex PCR, the repertoire was profiled, and TCRdb retains in-frame clones only, with some absent. Here the sample spans fewer than 150,000 clones, 85% to 90% being singletons. The sample consisted of peripheral blood, taken on day 0 of AZD1222 vaccination. Receptor source: an adult in good health. Each CDR3 is given without its conserved first and last residue. The order of the fields is V gene, clone size, J gene, CDR3 protein. Where a row states a size, it is once, few, many or the class of an expanded clone; other rows omit it.

TRBV6-1,NA,TRBJ2-3,ASSEGAGFTDTQY
TRBV19,NA,TRBJ2-1,ASSLSLGEQF
TRBV12-3/TRBV12-4,once,TRBJ2-7,ASRAQGFEQY
TRBV6-6,NA,TRBJ2-6,ASRRGQISGANVLT
TRBV7-2,NA,TRBJ1-2,ASSHDRVKGYT
TRBV10-3,NA,TRBJ1-4,AISESRTEKLF
TRBV27,NA,TRBJ1-1,ASSFGGNTEAF
TRBV30,NA,TRBJ1-1,AWSVWGVRGVTEAF
TRBV6-2/TRBV6-3,NA,TRBJ2-7,ASSYQGHLSYEQY
TRBV19,NA,TRBJ2-1,ASSPPSQLGNEQF
TRBV7-8,NA,TRBJ2-7,ASLPPGTVGYEQY
TRBV20-1,NA,TRBJ1-2,SASDRASTNYGYT
TRBV6-5,NA,TRBJ1-2,ASGGRIVGYGYT
TRBV9,NA,TRBJ1-6,ASSVGAGARRPLH
TRBV9,NA,TRBJ2-2,ASSTLTGELF
TRBV10-3,NA,TRBJ1-2,AISPRQGYYGYT
TRBV5-1,NA,TRBJ2-3,ASSLIRGQAWGDTQY